This T cell receptor beta chain was identified during a study of cytomegalovirus exposure and HLA in healthy donors. Researchers ran the PCR with 60 Vbeta and 13 Jbeta primers. Produced via immunoSEQ multiplex PCR; TCRdb's table is partial and in-frame only. Of more than 150,000 clones listed, more than 70% are singletons. Nominal health characterized the donors when sampled, though unrecorded immune exposures were likely. The CDR3 covers 14 residues. From germline, CDR1 is LNHDA and CDR2 SQIVND (reference sequence). Trimming took off 7 bases at V and 4 bases at J, with 16 bases between the two ends. Whole-study findings and limits: The study put 150 to 200 TCR beta chains on its list as cytomegalovirus-associated. Association of a missense DCLRE1C variant with TCR beta V- and J-gene trimming was reported in a later analysis. Immune exposure information available was restricted to CMV serostatus.

This clone was observed a single time. Its antigen is still unknown. The source of this sequence is a boy younger than 18 in good health and CMV-seronegative. Sequenced: PBMCs. The chain combines TRBV19 with TRBJ1-2; D is possibly TRBD1 (5 bases). For the CDR3, the DNA is TGTGCCAGTACCCCGCCCCAGGGTATCTATGGCTACACCTTC. Translated: CASTPPQGIYGYTF. Complete variable domain (other parts from reference TRBV19 and TRBJ1-2): DGGITQSPKYLFRKEGQNVTLSCEQNLNHDAMYWYRQDPGQGLRLIYYSQIVNDFQKGDIAEGYSVSREKKESFPLTVTSAQKNPTAFYLCASTPPQGIYGYTFGSGTRLTVV.